This T cell receptor beta chain comes out of a study of cytomegalovirus exposure and HLA in healthy donors. V was cut by 4 bases and J by 1 base, with 10 bases left in between. Germline values: CDR1 SNHLY, CDR2 FYNNEI. The CDR3 contains 14 residues. PCR primers comprised 60 Vbeta and 13 Jbeta primers. Repertoires were generated with immunoSEQ multiplex PCR, while TCRdb's copy carries only in-frame clones and drops some. The data hold tens of thousands of clones, with 73% observed a single time. Sequencing was performed on PBMCs. J is TRBJ1-1 and V is TRBV2; a weak D match, TRBD1 (5 bases). The TCR sequence derives from a man aged 50 to 60 in good health and CMV-seronegative. CDR3 DNA sequence: TGTGCCAGCAGTGCCCTCAGGGCGAACACTGAAGCTTTCTTT. Its protein is CASSALRANTEAFF.